One and the same sample provided the 27 T cell receptor beta chains below, sequenced in a study of blood T cells in healthy people across ages (dated by TCRdb to between 2014 and 2017). Receptor amplification or capture employed 5' RACE. The sample was run on an Illumina HiSeq 2500. A second PCR of roughly 7 to 12 cycles was run with a J-beta primer mix and a sample-barcoded 5' primer. TCRdb reprocessing: public reads trimmed at Q25 with fastp, clones called with MiXCR, in-frame beta chains kept. One record per CDR3 amino acid sequence lists the most common genes and DNA. This sample comprises hundreds of thousands of distinct CDR3 sequences, about 30% of them detected only once. The top ten hold 15% of the sample. Sample: blood. The origin of the receptors is an elderly woman in good health. Donor details come from another sample of the same person, matched by shared clones.

This clonotype was found many times. The rearrangement uses TRBV6-5 and TRBJ2-1; TRBD1 matches 9 bases. CDR1 MNHEY and CDR2 SVGAGI come from the germline V gene. Trimming removed 6 bases from V and 12 bases from J; junction bases left unmatched: 15. CDR3 length: 15 residues. The CDR3 DNA follows: TGTGCCAGCAGACACAAGGGGGGGGGACAGGGCGTGCAGTTCTTC. Translating gives CASRHKGGGQGVQFF.

About this clonotype: One end of the junction fails to match germline, which may point to a read error. This rearrangement joins TRBV15 to TRBJ2-7, with a tentative D call TRBD1 (6 bases). This CDR3 has 14 residues. Germline CDR1 is LNHNV and CDR2 is YYDKDF (reference sequence). CDR3 sequence reads: CATSSSNRDGEQYF. The CDR3, as DNA: TGCGCCACCAGCAGTAGTAACAGGGACGGCGAGCAGTACTTC.

This clonotype has at least ten counts. The chain carries TRBV6-2 or TRBV6-3 and TRBJ2-3; 15 bases agree with TRBD2. V shed 2 bases and J 2 bases; nucleotides not matched to a gene: 11. Germline CDR1 and CDR2: MNHEY and SVGEGT. The CDR3 covers 20 residues. Written as DNA, the CDR3 is TGTGCCAGCAGTTACCAGGGACTAGCGGGGGGACACCCCGACACAGATACGCAGTATTTT. It specifies CASSYQGLAGGHPDTDTQYF.

This clonotype was counted ten times or more. The rearrangement links TRBV19 to TRBJ2-6, with D perhaps matching TRBD2 (5 bases). In germline, CDR1 is LNHDA, CDR2 SQIVND (reference sequence). The CDR3 has 13 amino acids. Trimming took off 7 bases at V and 8 bases at J, with 12 bases between the two ends. CDR3 loop: CASTSGVSNVLTF. The CDR3 DNA sequence: TGTGCCAGTACGTCCGGGGTTTCCAACGTCCTGACTTTC.

As to this clonotype: A single base separates this from a much larger clone, so it may be a read error. This rearrangement joins TRBV6-5 to TRBJ1-4; no reliable D call. Germline V gives CDR1 MNHEY, CDR2 SVGAGI. This CDR3 is 17 amino acids long. The CDR3 DNA sequence: TGTGCCGGCAGTTACTCAGGACGGCGCAACCCTAATGAAAAACTGTTTTTT. Protein sequence: CAGSYSGRRNPNEKLFF.

The chain couples TRBV6-1 to TRBJ1-5, with D unresolved. Trimming left V 4 bases short and J 4 bases short, with 8 bases between. The CDR3 sequence is 13 residues long. Per the germline V gene, CDR1 is MNHNS and CDR2 is SASEGT. The CDR3, as DNA: TGTGCCAGCAGTGTTCGGGTTAATCAGCCCCAGCATTTT. It is translated as CASSVRVNQPQHF.

This clonotype was seen at least ten times. The V and J genes are TRBV7-9 and TRBJ2-1, with D maybe TRBD2 (5 bases). Trimming shortened V by 4 bases and J by 13 bases, and 14 bases separated the two germline ends. Germline assignment: CDR1 SEHNR and CDR2 FQNEAQ (reference sequence). This CDR3 has 12 amino acids. In DNA, the CDR3 is TGTGCCAGCAGCTACTCATCGGGAAGTCAGTTCTTC. Its protein product is CASSYSSGSQFF.

About this clonotype: Sequence at one end of the junction differs from germline and may be a read error. This chain connects TRBV10-3 to TRBJ2-1, with 8 positions matching TRBD2. The CDR3 runs 15 residues. Germline CDR1 reads ENHRY; CDR2 reads SYGVKD. CDR3 DNA sequence: TGTGCCATCAGTGAGGACTGGCTAGCGGGCAATGAGCGGTTCTTC. Its translation: CAISEDWLAGNERFF.

This clonotype was counted ten times or more. V usage is TRBV15 and J usage is TRBJ2-1, with 10 bases identical to TRBD2. Germline CDR1 is LNHNV and CDR2 is YYDKDF (reference sequence). With 0 bases clipped from V and 10 bases from J, the junction kept 3 bases outside the gene matches. The CDR3 sequence is 14 residues long. The CDR3 nucleotides read TGTGCCACCAGCAGAGATCTAGCGGGGGACGAGCAGTTCTTC. Translated, it gives CATSRDLAGDEQFF. Drawing the rest from reference TRBV15 and TRBJ2-1, the complete variable domain is DAMVIQNPRYQVTQFGKPVTLSCSQTLNHNVMYWYQQKSSQAPKLLFHYYDKDFNNEADTPDNFQSRRPNTSFCFLDIRSPGLGDTAMYLCATSRDLAGDEQFFGPGTRLTVL.

This clonotype showed up many times. This chain connects TRBV12-3 or TRBV12-4 to TRBJ2-3; 9 bases are a match to TRBD2. The V gene end was trimmed by 2 bases and the J gene end by 3 bases; junction bases not matched to a gene: 3. The CDR3 runs to 15 residues. CDR3: CASSLRLAGTDTQYF. In nucleotides, the CDR3 is TGTGCCAGCAGTTTAAGGCTAGCGGGGACAGATACGCAGTATTTT.

This clonotype was observed at least ten times. V usage is TRBV28 and J usage is TRBJ2-7; a possible D gene is TRBD1 (5 bases). This CDR3 is built from 12 residues. V was trimmed by 7 bases and J by 8 bases, leaving 15 bases between them. Germline CDR1 and CDR2: MDHEN and SYDVKM. This CDR3 reads CASNKQASKQYF. The CDR3 DNA reads as TGTGCCAGCAACAAACAGGCCAGCAAGCAGTACTTC.

This chain uses TRBV5-6 with TRBJ1-1; D is perhaps TRBD1 (6 bases). CDR1 and CDR2 from the germline V gene are SGHDT and YYEEEE. Deletions cut 2 bases from V and 7 bases from J, with 15 bases between. CDR3 length: 14 amino acids. CDR3 in DNA: TGTGCCAGCAGCTTACAGGGAGTGAGGGGTGAAGCTTTCTTT. As protein: CASSLQGVRGEAFF.

This clonotype was detected many times. The CDR3 sequence: CASSYRDADTQYF. CDR3 in DNA: TGTGCCAGCAGCTACAGGGATGCAGATACGCAGTATTTT. The J gene is TRBJ2-3, the V gene TRBV6-2 or TRBV6-3; weak D call: TRBD1 (6 bases). This CDR3 is built from 13 residues. Germline values: CDR1 MNHEY, CDR2 SVGEGT. V was cut by 6 bases and J by 4 bases, with 11 bases left in between.

The sample holds many counts of this clonotype. V usage is TRBV4-2 and J usage is TRBJ2-3; TRBD2 matches 9 bases. Trimming removed 1 base from V and 1 base from J; junction bases left unmatched: 6. Germline assignment: CDR1 LGHNA and CDR2 YNFKEQ. This CDR3 is 17 amino acids long. The CDR3 DNA is TGTGCCAGCAGCCAAGCGGCTAGCGGGGTAGGCACAGATACGCAGTATTTT. This gives the protein CASSQAASGVGTDTQYF.

In its sample, this clonotype was seen a few times. The junction and the germline gene differ at one end; a read error may be behind it. The chain recombines TRBV7-2 with TRBJ2-5; 11 nucleotides agree with TRBD1. The CDR3 covers 15 residues. From germline, CDR1 is SGHTA and CDR2 FQGNSA. In nucleotides, the CDR3 is TGTGCCGGCAGCTTATTGGGACAGGGGGACGTTGAGCAGTACTTC. Translation: CAGSLLGQGDVEQYF.

V and J are TRBV29-1 and TRBJ2-7; possibly TRBD1 or TRBD2 for D (6 bases each). CDR3 size: 15 residues. Trimming removed 4 bases at V and 1 base at J, with 17 bases between. Germline loops: CDR1 SQVTM, CDR2 ANQGSEA. In nucleotides, the CDR3 is TGCAGCGTTGGGGGACTCTCGGGGGCTTCCTACGAGCAGTACTTC. Encoded protein: CSVGGLSGASYEQYF.

This clonotype showed up just a few times. The J gene is TRBJ1-2, the V gene TRBV7-2; D is undetermined. Germline values: CDR1 SGHTA, CDR2 FQGNSA. The germline V and J ends were trimmed by 6 bases and 2 bases, with 10 bases remaining between them. The CDR3 covers 13 residues. The CDR3 DNA reads TGTGCCAGCAGTGAACGGAGGAACTATGGCTACACCTTC. This gives the protein CASSERRNYGYTF.

This clonotype has just a few counts. The DNA of the CDR3 is TGCGCCAGCAGCCAAAACTTGGCAGGGGGTCAGCCCCAGCATTTT. This sequence encodes CASSQNLAGGQPQHF. The genes are TRBV4-1 and TRBJ1-5; TRBD1 matches 7 bases. The germline V gene encodes CDR1 MGHRA and CDR2 YSYEKL. This CDR3 has 15 residues. J gave up 6 bases and V 2 bases, and 7 bases lay outside the gene matches.

This chain links TRBV27 with TRBJ2-6; perhaps TRBD1 as D (6 bases). V lost 3 bases and J lost 0, with 15 bases in between. Germline values: CDR1 MNHEY, CDR2 SMNVEV (reference sequence). CDR3 length equals 18 residues. The CDR3 DNA reads as TGTGCCAGCAGTTTCCGGGGACAATTGTTCTCTGGGGCCAACGTCCTGACTTTC. This encodes CASSFRGQLFSGANVLTF.

This clonotype was seen a handful of times. The chain links TRBV6-1 to TRBJ1-1, with D hard to call. Germline-derived CDR1 and CDR2 are MNHNS and SASEGT. V was trimmed by 4 bases and J by 5 bases, leaving 14 bases between them. This CDR3 is 14 amino acids long. The CDR3, as DNA: TGTGCCAGCAGTGGAGGTCAATGGGTGACTGAAGCTTTCTTT. It translates to CASSGGQWVTEAFF.

This clonotype was detected ten times or more. The V gene is TRBV7-8, the J gene TRBJ2-5; TRBD2 might be the D (6 bases). The germline V gene encodes CDR1 SGHVS and CDR2 FQNEAQ. With 7 bases removed from V and 4 bases from J, the gap between germline ends came to 22 bases. CDR3 length: 16 residues. The CDR3: CASISTRRVFRETQYF. The CDR3 nucleotides are TGTGCCAGCATTTCCACGCGGAGGGTATTTCGAGAGACCCAGTACTTC. Based on the CDR3 plus reference TRBV7-8 and TRBJ2-5, the full variable domain is GAGVSQSPRYKVAKRGQDVALRCDPISGHVSLFWYQQALGQGPEFLTYFQNEAQLDKSGLPSDRFFAERPEGSVSTLKIQRTQQEDSAVYLCASISTRRVFRETQYFGPGTRLLVL.

V gene TRBV7-2 combines with J gene TRBJ2-5; the D gene is possibly TRBD2 (6 bases). The germline V gene encodes CDR1 SGHTA and CDR2 FQGNSA. V gave up 5 bases and J gave up 7 bases, with 17 bases separating them. CDR3 length equals 14 residues. CDR3 DNA: TGTGCCAGCAGCCCAGGGACTGTAGTTGGGACCCAGTACTTC. It is translated as CASSPGTVVGTQYF.

This clonotype was seen many times. V gene TRBV6-6 combines with J gene TRBJ1-2; possibly TRBD1 for D (6 bases). The CDR3 contains 13 residues. The V gene's germline CDR1 is MNHNY and CDR2 SVGAGI (reference sequence). Trimming stripped 7 bases from V and 4 bases from J, with 13 bases between. The CDR3 region has the DNA TGTGCCAGCACCCAGGGGCTCGGCTATGGCTACACCTTC. Protein product: CASTQGLGYGYTF.

The genes are TRBV7-9 and TRBJ1-1; D might be TRBD1 (6 bases). Trimming shortened V by 6 bases and J by 3 bases, and 11 bases separated the two germline ends. This CDR3 is built from 13 residues. Per the germline V gene, CDR1 is SEHNR and CDR2 is FQNEAQ (reference sequence). The CDR3 DNA reads TGTGCCAGCAGTCATAACAGGGACACTGAAGCTTTCTTT. Amino acids: CASSHNRDTEAFF.

This clonotype showed up many times. The chain employs TRBV20-1 and TRBJ2-4; 9 nucleotides match TRBD2. The CDR3 runs 18 residues. The germline CDR1 and CDR2 sequences are DFQATT and SNEGSKA (reference sequence). J lost 0 bases, V lost 3 bases, and 12 bases had no gene match. The CDR3 loop is CSARLIASGDLAKNIQYF. CDR3 nucleotide sequence: TGCAGTGCTAGGCTTATAGCTAGCGGGGACTTAGCCAAAAACATTCAGTACTTC.

The chain combines TRBV30 with TRBJ2-7, with a possible D match to TRBD2 (5 bases). The CDR3 is made up of 11 amino acids. Trimming removed 0 bases at V and 7 bases at J, with 7 bases between. Germline CDR1 and CDR2: GTSNPN and SVGIG (reference sequence). The CDR3 region has the DNA TGTGCCTGGAGTGTACGAGGGGAGCAGTACTTC. Translation: CAWSVRGEQYF.

This rearrangement joins TRBV19 to TRBJ2-3, with D possibly TRBD2 on 6 matching bases. V was pared by 5 bases and J by 4 bases, with 19 bases between. The CDR3 has 16 residues. CDR1 and CDR2 (germline): LNHDA, SQIVND (reference sequence). The CDR3 coding sequence is TGTGCCAGTAGTTTACGACGACTAGTAGGGGCAGATACGCAGTATTTT. The encoded protein is CASSLRRLVGADTQYF.